This entry concerns a single T cell receptor beta chain. Its antigen is undetermined. This record belongs to a study of blood T cells in healthy people across ages. Notes on the study in general: Diversity of TCR beta correlated strongly with naive T cell percentage. For the donors, CMV status was unknown and possibly confounded expanded clonotype changes.

This CDR3 has 16 amino acids. Germline V gene data show CDR1 as LNHDA and CDR2 as SQIVND (reference sequence). V lost 5 bases and J lost 1, with 17 bases in between. The authors ran a second PCR of about 6 to 11 cycles using a sample-barcoded 5' primer and a J-beta primer mix. TCRdb reanalysed the 5' RACE reads using MiXCR and keeps one entry per CDR3 protein. There are 1.6 million or so distinct CDR3 sequences in the sample; around 36% occur only once, and about 11% lies in the top ten. Researchers report isolating at least 6.5 million PBMCs per sample. This TCR derives from a young woman in good health. The sample comprised blood. The chain recombines TRBV19 with TRBJ2-5; D perhaps matches TRBD2 (5 bases). CDR3 amino acids: CASSHGGAVLQETQYF. The CDR3 DNA reads TGTGCCAGTAGTCATGGAGGAGCCGTCCTCCAAGAGACCCAGTACTTC.